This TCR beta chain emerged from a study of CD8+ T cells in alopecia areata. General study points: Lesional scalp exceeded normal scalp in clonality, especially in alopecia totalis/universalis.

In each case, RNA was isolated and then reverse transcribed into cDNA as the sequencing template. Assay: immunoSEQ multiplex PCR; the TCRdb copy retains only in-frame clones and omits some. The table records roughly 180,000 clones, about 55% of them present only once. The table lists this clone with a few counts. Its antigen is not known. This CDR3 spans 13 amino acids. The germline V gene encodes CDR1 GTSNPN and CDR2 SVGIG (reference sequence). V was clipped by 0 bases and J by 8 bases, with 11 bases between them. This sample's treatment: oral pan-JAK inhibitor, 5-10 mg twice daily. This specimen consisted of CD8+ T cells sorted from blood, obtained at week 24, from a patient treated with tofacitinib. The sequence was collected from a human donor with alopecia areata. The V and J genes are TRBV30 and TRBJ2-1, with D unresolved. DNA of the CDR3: TGTGCCTGGAGTGTAATGGGCTCCGATGAGCAGTTCTTC. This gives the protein CAWSVMGSDEQFF.